Following are 2 T cell receptor beta chains from one sample sequenced in a study of T cell responses to AZD1222 COVID-19 vaccine. The method was immunoSEQ multiplex PCR; TCRdb's version includes in-frame clones alone and lacks a portion of them. The sample yields roughly 81,000 clones, around 86% seen once. Here the sequenced sample was peripheral blood, taken on day 0 of AZD1222 vaccination. These receptors all come from an adult in good health.

This chain links TRBV5-1 with TRBJ2-7; tentative D call: TRBD1 (6 bases). V lost 2 bases, J lost 0 bases, and 9 bases lay in between. The CDR3 has 14 residues. Germline lookup yields CDR1 SGHRS and CDR2 YFSETQ. In DNA, the CDR3 is TGCGCCAGCAGCTTAGAGGACAGCTCCTACGAGCAGTACTTC. Amino acid sequence: CASSLEDSSYEQYF.

The sample holds one count of this clone. J is TRBJ1-5 and V is TRBV6-6; D remains unclear. CDR3 length equals 13 residues. V lost 7 bases to trimming and J lost 3 bases, with 10 bases between them. From germline, CDR1 is MNHNY and CDR2 SVGAGI (reference sequence). The CDR3 region has the DNA TGTGCCAGCACCATCCGCGACAATCAGCCCCAGCATTTT. Amino acid sequence: CASTIRDNQPQHF.